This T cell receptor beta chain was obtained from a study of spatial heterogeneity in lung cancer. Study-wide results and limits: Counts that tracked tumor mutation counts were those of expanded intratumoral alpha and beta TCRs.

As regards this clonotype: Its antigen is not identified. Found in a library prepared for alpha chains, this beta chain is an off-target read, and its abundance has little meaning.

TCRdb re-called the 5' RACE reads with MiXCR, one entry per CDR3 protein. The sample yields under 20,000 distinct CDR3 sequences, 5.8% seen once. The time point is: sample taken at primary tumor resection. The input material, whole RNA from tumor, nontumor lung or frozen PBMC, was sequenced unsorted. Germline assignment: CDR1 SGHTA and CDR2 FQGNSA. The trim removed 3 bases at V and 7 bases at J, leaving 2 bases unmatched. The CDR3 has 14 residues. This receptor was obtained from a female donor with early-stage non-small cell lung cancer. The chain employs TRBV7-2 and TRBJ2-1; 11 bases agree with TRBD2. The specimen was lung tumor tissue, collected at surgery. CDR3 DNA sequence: TGTGCCAGCAGCTTCCCTAGCGGGAGGAATGAGCAGTTCTTC. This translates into CASSFPSGRNEQFF.